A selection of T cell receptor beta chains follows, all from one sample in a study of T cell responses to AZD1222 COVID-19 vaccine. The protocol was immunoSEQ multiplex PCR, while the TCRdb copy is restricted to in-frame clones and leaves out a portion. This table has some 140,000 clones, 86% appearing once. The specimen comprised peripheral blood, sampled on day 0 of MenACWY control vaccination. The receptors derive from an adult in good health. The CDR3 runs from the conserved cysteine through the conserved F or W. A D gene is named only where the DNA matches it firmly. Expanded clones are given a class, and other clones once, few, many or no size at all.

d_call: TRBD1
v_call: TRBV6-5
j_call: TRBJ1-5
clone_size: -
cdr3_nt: TGTGCCAGCAGTTCCGGGACAGGCAATCAGCCCCAGCATTTT
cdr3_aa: CASSSGTGNQPQHF

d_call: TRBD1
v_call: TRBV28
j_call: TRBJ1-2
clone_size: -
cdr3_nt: TGTGCCAGCAGACTAAGGGACAGGGCTAACTATGGCTACACCTTC
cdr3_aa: CASRLRDRANYGYTF

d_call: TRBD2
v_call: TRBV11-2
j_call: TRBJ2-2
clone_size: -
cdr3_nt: TGTGCCAGCAGTGATACCCTGTGGCTAGCGGTGAACACCGGGGAGCTGTTTTTT
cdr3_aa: CASSDTLWLAVNTGELFF

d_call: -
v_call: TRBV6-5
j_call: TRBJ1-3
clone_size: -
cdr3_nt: TGTGCCAGCAGTTTGGGGGGGTCTGGAAACACCATATATTTT
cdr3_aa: CASSLGGSGNTIYF

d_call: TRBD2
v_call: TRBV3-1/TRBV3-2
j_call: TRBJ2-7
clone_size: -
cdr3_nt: TGTGCCAGCAGGAAGGGGACTAGCGGGTTAAACTCCTACGAGCAGTACTTC
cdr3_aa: CASRKGTSGLNSYEQYF

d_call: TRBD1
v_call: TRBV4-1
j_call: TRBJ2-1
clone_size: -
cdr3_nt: TGCGCCAGCAGCCAAGGACAGGGCTACTCCTACAATGAGCAGTTCTTC
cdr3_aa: CASSQGQGYSYNEQFF

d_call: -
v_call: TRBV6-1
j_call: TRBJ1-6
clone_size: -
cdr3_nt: TGTGCCAGCAGTGAAACGGGGCTCTCCTATAATTCACCCCTCCACTTT
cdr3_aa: CASSETGLSYNSPLHF

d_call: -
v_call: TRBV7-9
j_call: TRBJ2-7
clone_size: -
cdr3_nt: TGTGCCAGCAGTTATAACTTGGGGTACGAGCAGTACTTC
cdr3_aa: CASSYNLGYEQYF

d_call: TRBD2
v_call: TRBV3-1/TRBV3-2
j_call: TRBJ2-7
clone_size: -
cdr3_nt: TGTGCCAGCAGCCGGAACCTAGCGGGATTGTTCTACGAGCAGTACTTC
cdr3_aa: CASSRNLAGLFYEQYF

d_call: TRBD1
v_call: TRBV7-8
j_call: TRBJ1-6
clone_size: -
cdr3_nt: TGTGCCAGCAGCTTTCTTACAGGGGCTACTAATTCACCCCTCCACTTT
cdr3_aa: CASSFLTGATNSPLHF

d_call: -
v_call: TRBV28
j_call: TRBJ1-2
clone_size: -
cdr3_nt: TGTGCCATCCGATTGACACCTCCTAACTATGGCTACACCTTC
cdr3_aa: CAIRLTPPNYGYTF

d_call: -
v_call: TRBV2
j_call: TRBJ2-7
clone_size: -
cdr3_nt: TGTGCCATTCGGGACTCCCCGAGGGGCGAGCAGTACTTC
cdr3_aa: CAIRDSPRGEQYF

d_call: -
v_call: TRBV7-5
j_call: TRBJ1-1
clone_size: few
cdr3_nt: TGTGTCAGAAGCCCGGCCCACGGGATACCTTTGAACACTGAAGCTTTCTTT
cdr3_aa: CVRSPAHGIPLNTEAFF

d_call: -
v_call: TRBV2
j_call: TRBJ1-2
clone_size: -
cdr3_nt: TGTGCCAGCAGCGAAAACAGTCCGGGCTACACCTTC
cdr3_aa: CASSENSPGYTF

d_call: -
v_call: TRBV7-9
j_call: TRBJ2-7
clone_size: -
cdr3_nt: TGTGCCAGCAGCTTAGCGCTTGGCAGGGCCCACGAGCAGTACTTC
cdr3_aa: CASSLALGRAHEQYF

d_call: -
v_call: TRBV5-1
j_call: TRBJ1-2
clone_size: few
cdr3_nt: TGCGCCAGCAGAGAACAGCCGCGCGAGGCCTATGGCTACACCTTC
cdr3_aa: CASREQPREAYGYTF